This TCR beta chain is from a study of a mutant IDH1 vaccine in newly diagnosed glioma. As for the study in general: Patients began vaccination 4-6 weeks after radiotherapy alone, or with temozolomide cycles. The earlier regimen, radiotherapy, temozolomide, or both, was most often both.

The time point here: week 23, last vaccination. One vaccine dose held 300 ug of mutant IDH1 20-mer peptide and came with topical imiquimod. Using immunoSEQ multiplex PCR, the repertoire was profiled, and TCRdb retains in-frame clones only, with some absent. Of under 70,000 clones in the sample, 84% were seen once. This clone turned up a few times. As yet, its antigen is unknown. The V end lost 7 bases, the J end lost 10 bases, and 11 bases lay between the germline ends. Germline CDR1 reads MNHNS; CDR2 reads SASEGT. This CDR3 region has 11 residues. The chain joins TRBV6-1 to TRBJ2-1; no definite D call. The source of this sequence is a young man with glioma. The sample was PBMCs, taken from a glioma patient whose treatment included an IDH1 peptide vaccine. The CDR3 DNA is TGTGCCAGCACCGGCTTCATGGAGCAGTTCTTC. Translating it yields CASTGFMEQFF.